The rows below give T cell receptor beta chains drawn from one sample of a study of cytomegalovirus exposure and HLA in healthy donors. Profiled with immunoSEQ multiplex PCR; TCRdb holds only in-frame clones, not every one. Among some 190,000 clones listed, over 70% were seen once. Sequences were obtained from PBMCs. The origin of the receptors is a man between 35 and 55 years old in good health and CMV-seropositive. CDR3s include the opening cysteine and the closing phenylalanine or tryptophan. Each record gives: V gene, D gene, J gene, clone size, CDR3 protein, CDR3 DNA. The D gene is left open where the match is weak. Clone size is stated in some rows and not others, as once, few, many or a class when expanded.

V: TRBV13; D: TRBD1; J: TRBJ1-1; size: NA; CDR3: CASSHETGGNTEAFF; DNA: TGTGCCAGCAGCCACGAGACAGGGGGGAACACTGAAGCTTTCTTT
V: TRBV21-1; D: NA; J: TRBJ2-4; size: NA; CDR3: CASSKAHRDRGRVAKNIQYF; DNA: TGTGCCAGCAGCAAAGCGCACCGGGACAGGGGCCGCGTAGCCAAAAACATTCAGTACTTC
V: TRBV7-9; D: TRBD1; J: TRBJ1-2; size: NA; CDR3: CSSSFARPGQRANYGYTF; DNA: TGTTCCAGCAGCTTTGCCCGGCCGGGACAGAGGGCTAACTATGGCTACACCTTC
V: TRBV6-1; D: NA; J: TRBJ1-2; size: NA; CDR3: CASRTRGVEGYTF; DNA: TGTGCCAGCCGGACCCGGGGGGTAGAGGGCTACACCTTC
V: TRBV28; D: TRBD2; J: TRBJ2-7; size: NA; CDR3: CASSLGGGGIPGYEQYF; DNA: TGTGCCAGCAGTTTAGGGGGCGGGGGGATCCCGGGCTACGAGCAGTACTTC
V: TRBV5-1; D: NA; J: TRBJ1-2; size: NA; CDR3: CASRLNTENYGYTF; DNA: TGCGCCAGCAGGCTTAATACAGAAAACTATGGCTACACCTTC
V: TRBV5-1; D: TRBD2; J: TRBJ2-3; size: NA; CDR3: CASSSGLAASTDTQYF; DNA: TGCGCCAGCAGCTCAGGACTAGCGGCTAGCACAGATACGCAGTATTTT
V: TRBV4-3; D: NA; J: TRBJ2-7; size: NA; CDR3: CASSQDVGGYEQYF; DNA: TGCGCCAGCAGCCAAGACGTGGGGGGTTACGAGCAGTACTTC
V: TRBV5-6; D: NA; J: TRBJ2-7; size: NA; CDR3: CASSAFLGGEQYF; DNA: TGTGCCAGCAGCGCATTCCTAGGAGGCGAGCAGTACTTC
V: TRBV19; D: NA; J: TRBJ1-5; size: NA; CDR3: CASSYRSGGGQPQHF; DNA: TGTGCCAGTAGTTATCGGTCCGGCGGGGGTCAGCCCCAGCATTTT
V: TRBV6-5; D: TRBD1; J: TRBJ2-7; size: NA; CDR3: CASKGQGARYEQYF; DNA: TGTGCCAGCAAAGGACAGGGGGCGCGCTACGAGCAGTACTTC
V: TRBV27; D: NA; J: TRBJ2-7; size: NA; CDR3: CASSPRQLRYEQYF; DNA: TGTGCCAGCAGTCCACGACAGCTAAGGTACGAGCAGTACTTC
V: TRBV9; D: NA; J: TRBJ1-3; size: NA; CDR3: CASSVGGRDSGNTIYF; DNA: TGTGCCAGCAGCGTAGGCGGCAGAGACTCTGGAAACACCATATATTTT
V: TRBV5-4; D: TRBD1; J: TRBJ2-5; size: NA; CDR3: CASSQEGNRGQETQYF; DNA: TGTGCCAGCAGCCAAGAGGGCAACAGGGGACAAGAGACCCAGTACTTC
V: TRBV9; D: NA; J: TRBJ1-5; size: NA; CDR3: CASSVGRAGQPQHF; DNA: TGTGCCAGCAGCGTAGGCAGGGCCGGTCAGCCCCAGCATTTT
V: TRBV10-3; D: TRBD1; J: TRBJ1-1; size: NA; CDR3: CAIRGGGRGLGDTEAFF; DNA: TGTGCCATCCGAGGGGGGGGCAGGGGGCTTGGTGACACTGAAGCTTTCTTT
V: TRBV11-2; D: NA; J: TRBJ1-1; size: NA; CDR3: CASSLNKPNTEAFF; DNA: TGTGCCAGCAGCTTAAATAAGCCGAACACTGAAGCTTTCTTT
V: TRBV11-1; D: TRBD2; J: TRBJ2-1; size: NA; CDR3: CASSLGFSGRGEQFF; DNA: TGTGCCAGCAGCTTAGGATTTAGCGGGAGAGGCGAGCAGTTCTTC
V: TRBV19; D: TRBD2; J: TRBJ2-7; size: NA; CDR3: CASSITSGGSYEQYF; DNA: TGTGCCAGTAGTATCACTAGCGGGGGCTCCTACGAGCAGTACTTC
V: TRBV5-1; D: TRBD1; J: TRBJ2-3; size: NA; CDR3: CASSSTGATDTQYF; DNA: TGCGCCAGCAGCTCGACAGGGGCAACAGATACGCAGTATTTT
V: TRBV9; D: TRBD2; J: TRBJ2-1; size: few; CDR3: CASNSDPAGGWNEQFF; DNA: TGTGCCAGCAACTCAGACCCAGCGGGAGGCTGGAATGAGCAGTTCTTC
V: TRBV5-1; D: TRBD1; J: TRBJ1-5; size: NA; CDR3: CASSLDPTGDNQPQHF; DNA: TGCGCCAGCAGCTTGGATCCGACAGGGGACAATCAGCCCCAGCATTTT
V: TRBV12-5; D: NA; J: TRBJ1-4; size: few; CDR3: CASGFSTTNEKLFF; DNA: TGTGCTAGTGGTTTTTCTACAACTAATGAAAAACTGTTTTTT
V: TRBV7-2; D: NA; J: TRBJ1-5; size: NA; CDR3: CASSSQGGGQPQHF; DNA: TGTGCCAGCAGCTCACAGGGCGGGGGGCAGCCCCAGCATTTT
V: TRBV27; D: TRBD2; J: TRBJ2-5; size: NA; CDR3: CASSFSGRVYF; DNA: TGTGCCAGCAGTTTTAGCGGGAGAGTTTACTTC
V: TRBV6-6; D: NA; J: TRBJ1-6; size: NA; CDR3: CASRRDGYNSPLHF; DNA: TGTGCCAGCAGGCGGGACGGCTATAATTCACCCCTCCACTTT
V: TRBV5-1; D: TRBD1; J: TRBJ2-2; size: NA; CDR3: CASSYPTGGSGELFF; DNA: TGCGCCAGCAGCTACCCGACAGGGGGCTCCGGGGAGCTGTTTTTT
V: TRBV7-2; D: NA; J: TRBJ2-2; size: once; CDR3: CASSTRAGGELFF; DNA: TGTGCCAGCAGCACTCGCGCGGGAGGGGAGCTGTTTTTT
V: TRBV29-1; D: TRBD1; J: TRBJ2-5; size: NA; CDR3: CSVPVGDRYQETQYF; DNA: TGCAGCGTCCCCGTAGGGGACAGATACCAAGAGACCCAGTACTTC
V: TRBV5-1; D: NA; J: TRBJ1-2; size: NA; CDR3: CASSLGGDNYGYTF; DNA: TGCGCCAGCAGCTTGGGCGGGGATAACTATGGCTACACCTTC
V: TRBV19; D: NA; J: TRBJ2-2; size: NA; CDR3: CASRPQGTGELFF; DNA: TGTGCCAGTAGACCTCAGGGGACCGGGGAGCTGTTTTTT
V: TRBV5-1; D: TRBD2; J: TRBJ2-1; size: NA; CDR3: CASSQGLAGVVLSEQFF; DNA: TGCGCCAGCAGCCAGGGACTAGCGGGAGTAGTATTATCTGAGCAGTTCTTC
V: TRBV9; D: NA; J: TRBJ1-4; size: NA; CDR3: CASSVAAGVGNEKLFF; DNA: TGTGCCAGCAGCGTAGCCGCAGGGGTGGGGAATGAAAAACTGTTTTTT
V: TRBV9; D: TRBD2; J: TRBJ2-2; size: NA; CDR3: CASSVEGRGNTGELFF; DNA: TGTGCCAGCAGCGTAGAAGGGAGGGGGAACACCGGGGAGCTGTTTTTT
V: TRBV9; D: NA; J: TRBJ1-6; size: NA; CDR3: CASSVTDGPRSPLHF; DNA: TGTGCCAGCAGCGTAACCGATGGGCCGCGTTCACCCCTCCACTTT
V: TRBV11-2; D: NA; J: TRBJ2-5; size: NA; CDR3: CASSLDWQGRETQYF; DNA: TGTGCCAGCAGCTTAGATTGGCAGGGAAGGGAGACCCAGTACTTC
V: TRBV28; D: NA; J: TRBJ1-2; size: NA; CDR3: CASRQLYGYTF; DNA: TGTGCCAGCAGACAGCTTTATGGCTACACCTTC
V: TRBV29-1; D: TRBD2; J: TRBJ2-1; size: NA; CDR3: CSVHPAEGRAYGEQFF; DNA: TGCAGCGTCCACCCAGCGGAGGGGAGGGCCTACGGTGAGCAGTTCTTC
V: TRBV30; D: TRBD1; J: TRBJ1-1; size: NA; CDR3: CAWRRRTGRDTEAFF; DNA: TGTGCCTGGAGGAGGAGGACAGGGAGGGACACTGAAGCTTTCTTT
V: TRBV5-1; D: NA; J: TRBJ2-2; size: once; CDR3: CASSFLDGTGELFF; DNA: TGCGCCAGCAGCTTTCTAGATGGGACCGGGGAGCTGTTTTTT
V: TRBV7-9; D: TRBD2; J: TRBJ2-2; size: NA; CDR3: CATGGLAGGPGELFF; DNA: TGTGCCACCGGGGGGCTAGCGGGAGGGCCCGGGGAGCTGTTTTTT